The sequence of this T cell receptor beta chain was determined in a study of blood T cell repertoires in COVID-19. About the study: The United States, Italy and Spain provided the acute and convalescent COVID-19 samples. T cells, B-cell-depleted T cells, or PBMCs supplied cDNA or gDNA.

The repertoire was sequenced with immunoSEQ multiplex PCR; TCRdb's copy has only in-frame clones and lacks some. In the table there are around 200,000 clones, 80% to 90% of which are singletons. The sequenced sample consisted of peripheral blood. The receptor comes from a man aged 55 to 69 with acute or convalescent COVID-19.

The CDR3 bases are TGTGCCAGCAAACCGAGCTCCTACAATGAGCAGTTCTTC. Its translation: CASKPSSYNEQFF. V gene TRBV6-5 combines with J gene TRBJ2-1; D unresolved. V dropped 7 bases and J dropped 0 bases, with 7 bases sitting between them. Per germline, CDR1 MNHEY and CDR2 SVGAGI. The CDR3 totals 13 residues.